The 4 T cell receptor beta chains below come from one sample, sequenced in a study of shared clonotypes between healthy human individuals. Clones were read by immunoSEQ multiplex PCR, and TCRdb kept only the in-frame ones, dropping some. Found here are over a million clones, roughly 97% of them singletons; the top ten hold roughly 1.1%. Sequenced: naive CD4+ T cells sorted from blood. The subset: CD45RA+ positively selected. These receptors came from a man aged 25-45 years in good health.

This chain connects TRBV4-1 to TRBJ1-2; no clear D. This CDR3 is built from 13 residues. Germline loops: CDR1 MGHRA, CDR2 YSYEKL. V dropped 0 bases and J dropped 14 bases, with 16 bases sitting between them. The CDR3 bases are TGCGCCAGCAGCCAAGATCTTAGGGCCACACAAACCTTC. Its translation is CASSQDLRATQTF.

The chain combines TRBV9 with TRBJ2-1; D gene ambiguous. Trimming removed 4 bases at V and 3 bases at J, with 8 bases between. The germline gives CDR1 SGDLS, CDR2 YYNGEE. The CDR3 contains 13 residues. The CDR3 nucleotides are TGTGCCAGCAGCTCGGACGACTACAATGAGCAGTTCTTC. This sequence encodes CASSSDDYNEQFF.

The J gene is TRBJ2-7, the V gene TRBV19; 9 nucleotides line up with TRBD2. Trimming cost V 6 bases and J 6 bases; bases outside gene matches: 12. This CDR3 has 15 residues. Per the germline V gene, CDR1 is LNHDA and CDR2 is SQIVND (reference sequence). CDR3 residues: CASSKGMLAGSEQYF. DNA for the CDR3: TGTGCCAGTAGCAAAGGTATGCTAGCGGGAAGCGAGCAGTACTTC.

The chain recombines TRBV10-1 with TRBJ2-2, with D possibly matching TRBD2 (6 bases). V gave up 0 bases and J gave up 4 bases, with 12 bases separating them. Germline loops: CDR1 WNHNN, CDR2 SYGVQD (reference sequence). CDR3 length: 16 residues. CDR3 in DNA: TGCGCCAGCAGTGAGTCGCTGACCGGGAGCACCGGGGAGCTGTTTTTT. The encoded protein is CASSESLTGSTGELFF.